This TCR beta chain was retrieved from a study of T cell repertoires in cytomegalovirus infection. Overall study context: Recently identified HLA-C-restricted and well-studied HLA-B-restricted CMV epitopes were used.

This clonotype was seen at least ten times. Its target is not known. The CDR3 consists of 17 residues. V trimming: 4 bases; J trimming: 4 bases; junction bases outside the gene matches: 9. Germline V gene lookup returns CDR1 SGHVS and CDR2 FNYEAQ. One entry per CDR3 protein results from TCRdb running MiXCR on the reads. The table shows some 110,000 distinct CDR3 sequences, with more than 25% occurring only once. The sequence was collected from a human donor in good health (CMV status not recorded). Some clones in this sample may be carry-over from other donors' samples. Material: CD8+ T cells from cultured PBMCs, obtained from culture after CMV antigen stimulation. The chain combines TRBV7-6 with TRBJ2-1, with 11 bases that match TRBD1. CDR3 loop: CASSYSGTGGGYNEQFF. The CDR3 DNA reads TGTGCCAGCAGCTACTCCGGGACAGGGGGTGGGTACAATGAGCAGTTCTTC.